This is a list of T cell receptor beta chains from one sample in a study of blood T cells in healthy people across ages. Each CDR3 protein is one row after TCRdb ran MiXCR on the 5' RACE reads. Of about 1.6 million distinct CDR3 sequences listed, about 32% are singletons. The sample comprised blood. These receptors all stem from a woman aged 25 to 39 in good health. CDR3s include the opening cysteine and the closing phenylalanine or tryptophan. D genes are given only for firm matches. The size field is filled for only some rows; it gives once, few, many or a size class.

TRBJ1-1	TRBD1	NA	TRBV7-9	TGTGCCAGCAGCTTAGCGCACGGACAGGGAATCCGGAACACTGAAGCTTTCTTT	CASSLAHGQGIRNTEAFF
TRBJ2-1	NA	few	TRBV28	TGTGCCAGCAGTACCCTAGGGAGCTCCTACAATGAGCAGTTCTTC	CASSTLGSSYNEQFF
TRBJ1-2	NA	NA	TRBV2	TGTGCCAGCAGTGTGACAGTCTCCTATGGCTACACCTTC	CASSVTVSYGYTF
TRBJ2-2	TRBD1	NA	TRBV4-1	TGCGCCAGCAGCCACGATAGGGCGGGGACAGGGATATCCACCGGGGAGCTGTTTTTT	CASSHDRAGTGISTGELFF
TRBJ1-2	NA	NA	TRBV5-1	TGCGCCAGCAGCCTCGGACTCTCCAGCATCTATGGCTACACCTTC	CASSLGLSSIYGYTF
TRBJ2-3	TRBD1	NA	TRBV29-1	TGCAGCGTTGAATTACGGGACAGTCCTTGCACAGATACGCAGTATTTT	CSVELRDSPCTDTQYF
TRBJ1-2	NA	NA	TRBV6-6	TGTGCCAGCAGTTACTCCTCGGCGGACACCTATGGCTACACCTTC	CASSYSSADTYGYTF
TRBJ1-6	NA	NA	TRBV12-3/TRBV12-4	TGTGCCAGCAGTGGCCATAAAAATTCACCCCTCCACTTT	CASSGHKNSPLHF
TRBJ2-3	TRBD2	NA	TRBV20-1	TGCAGTGCTAGGAGTACTAGCGAGAGGATAGATACGCAGTATTTT	CSARSTSERIDTQYF
TRBJ2-3	NA	few	TRBV20-1	TGCAGTGCTCCAACGGACGGCAACACAGATACGCAGTATTTT	CSAPTDGNTDTQYF
TRBJ2-1	TRBD2	few	TRBV20-1	TGCAGTGCTAGAGTGGCTAGCGGCCACAATGAGCAGTTCTTC	CSARVASGHNEQFF
TRBJ2-1	NA	few	TRBV6-2/TRBV6-3	TGTGCCAGCAAGGACTTCAATGAGCAGTTCTTC	CASKDFNEQFF
TRBJ2-1	NA	NA	TRBV27	TGTGCCAGCAGTTTATCTTGGAACGCCTACAATGAGCAGTTCTTC	CASSLSWNAYNEQFF
TRBJ1-4	NA	NA	TRBV5-1	TGCGCCAGCAGCTTGGGGCAGGGCGACAATGAAAAACTGTTTTTT	CASSLGQGDNEKLFF
TRBJ1-1	NA	NA	TRBV27	TGTGCCAGCAGTCGGGAAGGGATGAACACTGAAGCTTTCTTT	CASSREGMNTEAFF
TRBJ1-2	TRBD1	many	TRBV29-1	TGCAGCGTTGCCTCCGACAGGGGGAATGGCTACACCTTC	CSVASDRGNGYTF
TRBJ2-5	NA	NA	TRBV5-1	TGCGCCAGCAGCTTGGAAGGGAATTCCGAGACCCAGTACTTC	CASSLEGNSETQYF
TRBJ2-2	NA	NA	TRBV2	TGTGCCAGCAGTGAATTGTGGACCGGGGAGCTGTTTTTT	CASSELWTGELFF
TRBJ2-5	NA	NA	TRBV9	TGTGCCAGCAGCGCATACCTTACAGGGATCGGGGAGACCCAGTACTTC	CASSAYLTGIGETQYF
TRBJ1-2	NA	NA	TRBV6-4	TGTGCCAGCAGTGACGGGGGCGCGCGTGGCTACACCTTC	CASSDGGARGYTF
TRBJ2-6	TRBD1	NA	TRBV5-1	TGCGCCAGCAGCTTGGACAGGGGGTCTGGGGCCAACGTCCTGACTTTC	CASSLDRGSGANVLTF
TRBJ2-7	NA	NA	TRBV9	TGTGCCAGCAGCGTCGCCCCAACGACAGGTTCCTACGAGCAGTACTTC	CASSVAPTTGSYEQYF
TRBJ2-1	NA	NA	TRBV12-3/TRBV12-4	TGTGTCAGCTCACAAAGGGGCTTCAATGAGCAGTTCTTC	CVSSQRGFNEQFF
TRBJ2-5	TRBD2	few	TRBV20-1	TGCAGTGCTAGAGATCGATCGGGGGGGAAGAAAGAGACCCAGTACTTC	CSARDRSGGKKETQYF
TRBJ2-7	TRBD1	few	TRBV5-1	TGCGCCAGCAGCGCACAGGGGGGAAGCCACGAGCAGTACTTC	CASSAQGGSHEQYF
TRBJ2-1	NA	many	TRBV5-5	TGTGCCAGCAGCTTGGGGCGGCTGTACAATGAGCAGTTCTTC	CASSLGRLYNEQFF
TRBJ2-3	NA	NA	TRBV2	TGTGCCAGCAGAGCTAACTACCCCACAGATACGCAGTATTTT	CASRANYPTDTQYF
TRBJ2-1	TRBD2	few	TRBV27	TGTGCCAGCACCACGACTAGCGCCAACTCCTACAATGAGCAGTTCTTC	CASTTTSANSYNEQFF
TRBJ2-7	TRBD2	NA	TRBV20-1	TGCAGTGCCGCGAAGACTTCTTTCAGAATACTAGCGGCGTCCTACGAGCAGTACTTC	CSAAKTSFRILAASYEQYF
TRBJ1-4	NA	NA	TRBV18	TGTGCCAGCTCACCCCGGGCCCCCCGATATGCAACTAATGAAAAACTGTTTTTT	CASSPRAPRYATNEKLFF
TRBJ2-3	TRBD1	few	TRBV5-1	TGCGCCAGCAGCCCAACAACAGGGGGCGGCACAGATACGCAGTATTTT	CASSPTTGGGTDTQYF
TRBJ1-2	TRBD1	NA	TRBV11-1	TGTGCCAGCAGCGGACAGGGGGCGATTGGTGGCTACACCTTC	CASSGQGAIGGYTF
TRBJ2-1	NA	NA	TRBV5-6	TGTGCCAGCAGCTTCGGGATAAAGCAGTTCTTC	CASSFGIKQFF
TRBJ2-1	NA	NA	TRBV14	TGTGCTAGCAGCCCCTGGGGGGGCCTCGGAAATGAGCAGTTCTTC	CASSPWGGLGNEQFF
TRBJ2-3	TRBD2	few	TRBV5-4	TGTGCCAGCAGGCAGGGCGGGGGGTTAACAGATACGCAGTATTTT	CASRQGGGLTDTQYF
TRBJ2-6	TRBD2	NA	TRBV4-2	TGTGCCAGCAGCCACATCCTAGCGGGAGGGCCTGGGGGGGCCAACGACCTGACTTTC	CASSHILAGGPGGANDLTF
TRBJ2-1	NA	few	TRBV5-1	TGTGCCAGTAGTTTCTGGGACAATGAGCAGTTCTTC	CASSFWDNEQFF
TRBJ2-1	NA	few	TRBV5-1	TGCGCCAGCAGCTGGGGGGACAGCAGAAATGAGCAGTTCTTC	CASSWGDSRNEQFF
TRBJ2-7	NA	few	TRBV12-3/TRBV12-4	TGTGCCAGCAGTTCCCGTGGGCAGGGGATTTCCTACGAGCAGTACTTC	CASSSRGQGISYEQYF
TRBJ2-6	NA	many	TRBV7-3	TGTGCCAGCAGCTTAAGACCAGGGCTCTCTGGGGCCAACGTCCTGACTTTC	CASSLRPGLSGANVLTF
TRBJ2-7	TRBD2	NA	TRBV25-1	TGTGCCAGCAGTGAACCTGGACTAGCGGGCTACAATGAGCAGTACTTC	CASSEPGLAGYNEQYF
TRBJ2-7	NA	NA	TRBV11-2	TGTGCCAGCAGCTTGGCTTGGGGGGATCGGTACGAGCAGTACTTC	CASSLAWGDRYEQYF
TRBJ2-7	NA	NA	TRBV18	TGTGCCAGCTCACAAGGGGAGGTGTACGAGCAGTACTTC	CASSQGEVYEQYF
TRBJ2-3	NA	NA	TRBV11-2	TGTGCCAGCAGCTTCCCCCAGCCGTTAGGGGGGGGCGGTATCGCAGATACGCAGTATTTT	CASSFPQPLGGGGIADTQYF
TRBJ1-2	NA	NA	TRBV20-1	TGCGGTGCAAAGAGTTGGGACCGGAGAGGGGGTGGCTACACCTTC	CGAKSWDRRGGGYTF
TRBJ1-2	NA	NA	TRBV20-1	TGCAGTGCTAGAGATTTCGGGGGTAAAGATGGCTACACCTTC	CSARDFGGKDGYTF
TRBJ1-1	TRBD1	NA	TRBV5-6	TGTGCCAGCAGCGCAGCCGGGACAGGTGTGGGCACTGAAGCTTTCTTT	CASSAAGTGVGTEAFF
TRBJ2-1	TRBD2	NA	TRBV7-8	TGTGCCAGCAGCCGTCCCGGGACTAGCGGGAGGGCGTCTAATGAGCAGTTCTTC	CASSRPGTSGRASNEQFF
TRBJ2-1	NA	few	TRBV5-1	TGCGCCAGCAGCAGTGGGGTAGGGGATGAGCAGTTCTTC	CASSSGVGDEQFF
TRBJ2-1	NA	NA	TRBV5-1	TGCGCCAGCAGCTTGGCCAGTCGAAGTAGCGGATCCTACAATGAGCAGTTCTTC	CASSLASRSSGSYNEQFF
TRBJ2-7	NA	NA	TRBV6-1	TGTGCCAGCAGCAGAGGCGGGGCAGGTAATATCGAGCAGTACTTC	CASSRGGAGNIEQYF
TRBJ2-7	NA	few	TRBV29-1	TGCAGCGTTGAAGATCTAGACTACGAGCAGTACTTC	CSVEDLDYEQYF
TRBJ2-7	NA	NA	TRBV3-1	TGTGCCAGCAGCGCCTCGGGAGTCCACGAGCAGTACTTC	CASSASGVHEQYF